This TCR beta chain derives from a study of human T cells and chemical hapten exposure (dated by TCRdb to the early 2020s). Regarding the complete study: For sensitization, 2% DPC in acetone was applied to a roughly 2 cm by roughly 2 cm area of upper inner arm skin. Patch tests used Finn chambers with 0.01% DPC on the upper back, scored after 6 days by International Contact Dermatitis Research Group standards. For TCR sequencing, blood came from about 29 alopecia patients at anywhere from one to four time points (pre-sensitization, 2, 6 and 24 weeks). Throughout the roughly 23-week study period, patients were also given weekly therapeutic DPC doses on the scalp. Most of the patients in the cohort were female, and the cohort covered alopecia areata with under or over 50% scalp involvement, alopecia totalis and alopecia universalis. Blood samples were taken from patients before sensitization (week 0) and then at 2, 6 and about 24 weeks after DPC sensitization. The libraries were sequenced as a pool, and the TCR yield per sample differed mostly because of small variations in library volumes within the pool. In alopecia patients, the study followed how the peripheral blood TCR repertoire changed in vivo over primary and secondary sensitization to diphenylcyclopropenone (DPC), a hapten. Here is what the overall study found, with its caveats: No change with DPC sensitization was found in the number of TCRs above 1 in 1000 frequency, and no evidence of global repertoire structure alterations was found. Compared with pre-sensitization or healthy control sets, expanded TCRs formed significantly more large CDR3 similarity clusters, which is consistent with antigen-driven responses. Alopecia, a presumed autoimmune disease, was present in all patients, so the immune response of the patients might differ from that of healthy individuals. Repeated subsampling changed both the strength of the expansion versus patch-test correlation and the threshold at which that correlation became significant. Patch test score was positively correlated with the number of PT1 expanded TCRs, with significance at thresholds 8, 16 and 32 but not at 4.

CDR1 KGHSH and CDR2 LQKENI were looked up in the germline V gene. From its cysteine to its phenylalanine, the CDR3 spans 15 amino acids. Only the CDR3 region is kept as DNA, spanning 45 bases read in frame from base 1. V ends up 2 bases short and J 7 bases short, with an unmatched junction base count of 5. The intended sense of this specimen's time point label: pre-sensitization, week 0. The treatment or condition label for this specimen denotes: therapeutic diphenylcyclopropenone sensitization with weekly scalp DPC. At each patch-test visit, blood was drawn before the patch test was applied. Eligible patients were aged 18 to 70, diagnosed with alopecia, deemed suitable for DPC therapy, and excluded if pregnant. Total RNA was isolated from unfractionated whole blood collected in Tempus Blood RNA tubes. Library preparation employed RACE. This sample was sequenced with a NextSeq 500. During library preparation, unique molecular identifiers were attached to individual cDNA molecules so that TCRs could be counted in a quantitative, reproducible way. From each blood RNA sample, both TCR alpha and TCR beta chains were sequenced. Concerning the study's data processing: The median number of TCRs per sample was over 95,000, ranging from roughly 23,224 to 690,600. V, J and CDR3 annotation of the TCR reads was performed with the Decombinator software suite. To make PS versus PT1 abundance plots, every sample was subsampled to the same number of TCRs (28,000). TCRs were defined as expanded if absent before sensitization and observed at least eight times at the 2-week time point. The public reads were quality trimmed at Q25 with fastp and then assembled into clones with MiXCR by TCRdb, keeping productive beta chains. Each entry merges the rows of one CDR3 protein and shows their most common DNA and genes. The V and J calls and clone size are TCRdb's, not the authors'. For this sample there are approximately 80,000 distinct CDR3 sequences; approximately 15% appear just once. Approximately 4.6% of the sample comes from the top ten.

This clonotype was detected only a few times. Its antigen target is currently unknown. One base away there is no much larger clone; base qualities are not given. This TCR came from a woman aged 50 to 60 with alopecia areata. Some clones in this sample may be carry-over from other donors' samples. Recombination joined TRBV18 with TRBJ1-4, and TRBD1 aligns with 9 junction nucleotides. The specimen was whole blood, collected in connection with sensitization to the hapten diphenylcyclopropenone (DPC). This receptor has the CDR3 CASSPSTGGSEKLFF. The sequence in DNA is TGTGCCAGCTCACCATCGACAGGGGGATCTGAAAAACTGTTTTTT.